This T cell receptor (beta chain) was documented in a study of blood T cell repertoires in COVID-19. Assay used: immunoSEQ multiplex PCR; TCRdb lists only in-frame clones, some missing. The sample carries some 42,000 clones, nearly 90% recorded once. Material: peripheral blood. This TCR derives from a human donor in a cohort sampled during active COVID-19.

The CDR3, as DNA: TGTGCCAGCAGCTCCTCGAGCTCCTACAATGAGCAGTTCTTC. Translation: CASSSSSSYNEQFF. The V and J genes are TRBV5-5 and TRBJ2-1, with D unresolved. CDR1 is SGHKS, CDR2 YYEKEE, per germline (reference sequence). This CDR3 is built from 14 residues. The V and J ends lost 3 bases and 0 bases respectively, with 7 bases between them.